Below, 4 T cell receptor beta chains from the same sample are listed, as sequenced in a study of cytomegalovirus exposure and HLA in healthy donors. Amplification used 60 Vbeta primers and 13 Jbeta primers. Assay: immunoSEQ multiplex PCR; the TCRdb copy retains only in-frame clones and omits some. Of 140,000 to 150,000 clones in the sample, 61% are singletons; the top ten hold 1.8%. Sequenced sample: PBMCs. The receptors come from a male donor in good health and CMV-seronegative.

This clone was seen a few times. The CDR3 loop is CASSYSSRNTEAFF. In DNA, the CDR3 is TGTGCCAGCAGTTATTCATCCAGGAACACTGAAGCTTTCTTT. The rearrangement uses TRBV6-5 and TRBJ1-1; no clear D gene. Germline CDR1 is MNHEY and CDR2 is SVGAGI. V was cut by 3 bases and J by 1 base, with 9 bases left in between. The CDR3 covers 14 residues.

This clone was found a few times. This chain uses TRBV6-5 with TRBJ2-7; TRBD2 matches at 10 bases. The CDR3 consists of 15 residues. J lost 6 bases, V lost 2 bases, and 7 bases had no gene match. Per the germline V gene, CDR1 is MNHEY and CDR2 is SVGAGI. CDR3 nucleotide sequence: TGTGCCAGCAGTTACGTGAGCGGGGGGGCCCGCGAGCAGTACTTC. It translates to CASSYVSGGAREQYF.

J is TRBJ2-7 and V is TRBV2, with a weak D call TRBD1 (6 bases). The CDR3 consists of 14 residues. Trimming removed 4 bases at V and 2 bases at J, with 12 bases between. Germline CDR1 is SNHLY and CDR2 is FYNNEI. CDR3 protein: CASSAQGWTYEQYF. As DNA, the CDR3 is TGTGCCAGCAGTGCACAGGGATGGACCTACGAGCAGTACTTC.

This clone was seen more than once but under ten times. The chain is built from TRBV19 and TRBJ1-2; possibly TRBD1 for D (5 bases). CDR1 LNHDA and CDR2 SQIVND come from the germline V gene (reference sequence). The CDR3 is 15 residues long. Trimming shortened V by 8 bases and J by 0 bases, and 16 bases separated the two germline ends. The CDR3 loop is CASHPQGYANYGYTF. The CDR3 DNA sequence: TGTGCCAGTCACCCCCAGGGATATGCTAACTATGGCTACACCTTC.